The next 14 T cell receptor beta chains were all read from a single sample in a study of Ad26.COV2.S vaccination and SARS-CoV-2 variants. The sample's treatment: 19 received Ad26.COV2.S at low or high dose, single or two shots; several received placebo; per-sample allocation not given. Repertoires come from day 63 after the first vaccine or placebo injection. Assay: immunoSEQ multiplex PCR; the TCRdb copy retains only in-frame clones and omits some. The sample carries about 680,000 clones, about 89% recorded once. The sample here was peripheral blood, taken in a trial of Ad26.COV2.S vaccine versus placebo. Receptors were obtained from a person aged 18-60 years who received the Ad26.COV2.S COVID-19 vaccine or a placebo.

This chain joins TRBV25-1 and TRBJ2-5; possible D gene TRBD2, 5 bases. Trimming stripped 2 bases from V and 3 bases from J, with 7 bases between. CDR1 is MGHDK, CDR2 SYGVNS, per germline. The CDR3 has 13 residues. The CDR3: CASSENGKETQYF. Here the CDR3 DNA reads TGTGCCAGCAGTGAAAACGGGAAAGAGACCCAGTACTTC.

The rearrangement links TRBV29-1 to TRBJ2-6; D unresolved. V lost 4 bases and J lost 2, with 6 bases in between. CDR1 SQVTM and CDR2 ANQGSEA come from the germline V gene. This CDR3 is 13 amino acids long. CDR3 DNA sequence: TGCAGCGTTGGGGTAGCTGGGGCCAACGTCCTGACTTTC. This translates into CSVGVAGANVLTF.

The rearrangement uses TRBV19 and TRBJ1-1, with a weak D call TRBD1 (5 bases). CDR1 and CDR2 (germline): LNHDA, SQIVND (reference sequence). CDR3 size: 13 residues. Trimming took 2 bases from V and 11 from J, leaving 15 bases between them. The CDR3 DNA follows: TGTGCCAGTAGTATACCGGACAATATCGGGGCTTTCTTT. Translation gives CASSIPDNIGAFF.

The chain links TRBV2 to TRBJ1-5; D remains unclear. CDR1 is SNHLY and CDR2 is FYNNEI in the germline V gene. The V end lost 4 bases, the J end lost 0 bases, and 7 bases lay between the germline ends. CDR3 size: 14 residues. In DNA form, the CDR3 reads TGTGCCAGCAGTGGCAGATATAGCAATCAGCCCCAGCATTTT. The encoded protein is CASSGRYSNQPQHF.

The chain carries TRBV4-2 and TRBJ2-1; TRBD2 might be the D (5 bases). The CDR3 length is 17 residues. Trimming cost V 1 base and J 5 bases, with 18 bases left between them. CDR1 is LGHNA, CDR2 YNFKEQ, per germline. The CDR3 region has the DNA TGTGCCAGCAGCCAAGGTGTTCAGCTGAGCGGCCACAATGAGCAGTTCTTC. Protein sequence: CASSQGVQLSGHNEQFF.

The gene calls are TRBV9 and TRBJ2-3; D tentatively reads TRBD1 or TRBD2 (5 bases each). V lost 0 bases, J lost 0 bases, and 5 bases lay in between. The germline gives CDR1 SGDLS, CDR2 YYNGEE. There are 14 residues in the CDR3. CDR3 loop: CASSVGDSTDTQYF. CDR3 coding DNA: TGTGCCAGCAGCGTAGGGGACAGCACAGATACGCAGTATTTT.

J is TRBJ1-3 and V is TRBV3-1 (or the pseudogene TRBV3-2); TRBD1 agrees at 8 bases. V dropped 1 base and J dropped 1; count of bases not matched to a gene: 0. Germline V gene sequence: CDR1 LGHDT, CDR2 YNNKEL (reference sequence). The length of the CDR3 is 15 residues. The CDR3 here is CASSQGTGSGNTIYF. The CDR3 bases are TGTGCCAGCAGCCAAGGGACAGGGTCTGGAAACACCATATATTTT.

The gene calls are TRBV7-9 and TRBJ1-4; D is possibly TRBD1 (5 bases). Trimming pared 5 bases from V and 7 bases from J, leaving 17 bases between. Germline V CDR1 and CDR2: SEHNR, FQNEAQ (reference sequence). The CDR3 covers 15 residues. CDR3 nucleotide sequence: TGTGCCAGCAGCCCGTGGGGGTCGGGACGTGAAAAACTGTTTTTT. As protein: CASSPWGSGREKLFF. The full variable domain, in which reference TRBV7-9 and TRBJ1-4 provide the parts outside the CDR3, is DTGVSQNPRHKITKRGQNVTFRCDPISEHNRLYWYRQTLGQGPEFLTYFQNEAQLEKSRLLSDRFSAERPKGSFSTLEIQRTEQGDSAMYLCASSPWGSGREKLFFGSGTQLSVL.

This rearrangement joins TRBV5-4 to TRBJ2-5; 8 bases align to TRBD2. Germline CDR1 reads SGHNT; CDR2 reads YYREEE (reference sequence). The CDR3 spans 14 residues. V was clipped by 4 bases and J by 5 bases; unmatched bases: 7. CDR3 residues: CASSGAGGQETQYF. In nucleotides, the CDR3 is TGTGCCAGCAGCGGCGCGGGGGGCCAGGAGACCCAGTACTTC.

This sequence joins TRBV5-4 and TRBJ2-5, with D possibly matching TRBD2 (6 bases). Germline CDR1 SGHNT, CDR2 YYREEE (reference sequence). This CDR3 has 15 residues. V dropped 1 base and J dropped 4 bases, with 14 bases sitting between them. The CDR3 region is CASSLNSGGAETQYF. DNA for the CDR3: TGTGCCAGCAGCTTGAATAGCGGTGGGGCAGAGACCCAGTACTTC.

In its sample, this clone was seen once. The rearrangement links TRBV11-3 to TRBJ2-7; D tentatively reads TRBD1 or TRBD2 (5 bases each). Trimming shortened V by 5 bases and J by 0 bases, and 11 bases separated the two germline ends. The CDR3 covers 14 residues. The germline V gene encodes CDR1 SGHNT and CDR2 YENEEA. CDR3 sequence: CASSRDRSSYEQYF. The CDR3 region has the DNA TGTGCCAGCAGCCGGGACCGGAGCTCCTACGAGCAGTACTTC.

This chain joins TRBV7-9 and TRBJ1-6; no definite D call. This CDR3 comprises 14 residues. With 5 bases removed from V and 0 bases from J, the gap between germline ends came to 5 bases. Germline V gene sequence: CDR1 SEHNR, CDR2 FQNEAQ (reference sequence). The CDR3 is CASSNTSYNSPLHF. CDR3 in DNA: TGTGCCAGCAGCAATACCTCCTATAATTCACCCCTCCACTTT.

This chain connects TRBV6-5 to TRBJ1-2; D is ambiguous. This CDR3 comprises 13 residues. Germline V lookup: CDR1 MNHEY, CDR2 SVGAGI. Trimming cost V 8 bases and J 8 bases, with 18 bases left between them. The CDR3 spells CASGRPGPWGYTF. The CDR3 nucleotides read TGTGCCAGCGGAAGACCCGGGCCCTGGGGCTACACCTTC.

The chain has TRBV5-1 and TRBJ1-4; TRBD1 is a possible D gene (6 bases). The CDR3 is made up of 14 amino acids. The germline V and J ends were trimmed by 4 bases and 6 bases, with 13 bases remaining between them. The germline V gene has CDR1 SGHRS and CDR2 YFSETQ. The CDR3 spells CASSPTGPHEKLFF. The CDR3 DNA is TGCGCCAGCAGCCCGACAGGTCCGCATGAAAAACTGTTTTTT.